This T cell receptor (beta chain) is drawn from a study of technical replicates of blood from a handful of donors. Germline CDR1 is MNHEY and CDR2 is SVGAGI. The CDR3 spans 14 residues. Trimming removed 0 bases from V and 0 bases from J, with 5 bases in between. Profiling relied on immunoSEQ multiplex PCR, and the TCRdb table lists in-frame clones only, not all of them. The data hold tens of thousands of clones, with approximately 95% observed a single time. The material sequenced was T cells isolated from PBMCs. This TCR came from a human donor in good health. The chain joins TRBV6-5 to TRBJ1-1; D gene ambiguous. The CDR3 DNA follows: TGTGCCAGCAGTTACTCGAGCGTGAACACTGAAGCTTTCTTT. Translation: CASSYSSVNTEAFF.